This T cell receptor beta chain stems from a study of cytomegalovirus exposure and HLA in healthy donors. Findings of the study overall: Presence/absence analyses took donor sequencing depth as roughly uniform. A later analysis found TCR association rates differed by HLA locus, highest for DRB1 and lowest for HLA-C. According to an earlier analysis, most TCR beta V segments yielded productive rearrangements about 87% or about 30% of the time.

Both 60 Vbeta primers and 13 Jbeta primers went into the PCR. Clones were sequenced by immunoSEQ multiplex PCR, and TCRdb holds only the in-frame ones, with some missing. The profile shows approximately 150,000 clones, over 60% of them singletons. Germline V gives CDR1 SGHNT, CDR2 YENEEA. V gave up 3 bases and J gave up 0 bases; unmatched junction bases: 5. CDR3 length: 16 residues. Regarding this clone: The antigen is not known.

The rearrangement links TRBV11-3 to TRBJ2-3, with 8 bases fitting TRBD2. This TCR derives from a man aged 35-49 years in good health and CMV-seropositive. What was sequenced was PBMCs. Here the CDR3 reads CASSLGVAGSTDTQYF. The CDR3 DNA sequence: TGTGCCAGCAGCTTGGGGGTAGCGGGAAGCACAGATACGCAGTATTTT. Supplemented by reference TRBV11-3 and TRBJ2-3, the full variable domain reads EAGVVQSPRYKIIEKKQPVAFWCNPISGHNTLYWYLQNLGQGPELLIRYENEEAVDDSQLPKDRFSAERLKGVDSTLKIQPAELGDSAVYLCASSLGVAGSTDTQYFGPGTRLTVL.